The 19 T cell receptor beta chains reported below all come from one sample, sequenced in a study of persistence of HIV-infected CD4 T cells. The stimulus was lysate of CMV-infected fibroblasts, approximately 9.6 ug/mL. CD40L/CD69 double-negative CD45RO-high memory CD4+ T cells were collected. Sequencing used immunoSEQ version 4 in survey mode. Libraries were prepared by immunoSEQ multiplex PCR; TCRdb keeps only in-frame clonotypes and omits some of them. The sample includes approximately 26,000 clones, roughly 75% seen only once; the top ten take around 0.81%. For these TCRs, the target antigens are not known. Sequences were derived from CD4+ T cells sorted from PBMCs after roughly 19-hour stimulation, sampled from a patient who received antiretroviral therapy. The receptors here all came from an adult woman with HIV who was CMV-seropositive.

The chain carries TRBV29-1 and TRBJ2-1, with 9 bases identical to TRBD2. Germline V gene lookup returns CDR1 SQVTM and CDR2 ANQGSEA. The CDR3 contains 13 residues. With 4 bases clipped from V and 6 bases from J, the junction kept 4 bases outside the gene matches. The CDR3 region is CSVVISGGNEQFF. The CDR3 nucleotides read TGCAGCGTTGTAATTAGCGGGGGCAATGAGCAGTTCTTC.

V is TRBV10-2 and J is TRBJ1-2; perhaps TRBD1 as D (5 bases). Germline V gives CDR1 WSHSY, CDR2 SAAADI. V was cut by 6 bases and J by 10 bases, with 15 bases left in between. CDR3 length: 12 amino acids. The CDR3 spells CASSSGKRDYTF. CDR3 bases: TGCGCCAGCAGCTCAGGGAAAAGGGACTACACCTTC.

This clone came up once. The genes are TRBV7-9 and TRBJ1-2, with TRBD1 identical over 9 bases. The V gene's germline CDR1 is SEHNR and CDR2 FQNEAQ (reference sequence). The CDR3 runs to 16 residues. Losses at the gene ends were 8 bases for V and 5 bases for J; bases not matched to a gene: 15. The DNA for the CDR3 is TGTGCCAGCGCCATGGGACAGGGCCTCGAGGAGTATGGCTACACCTTC. Its translation: CASAMGQGLEEYGYTF.

This chain links TRBV9 with TRBJ2-3, with D unresolved. The V and J ends lost 3 bases and 3 bases respectively, with 11 bases between them. Germline CDR1 is SGDLS and CDR2 is YYNGEE. This CDR3 is 14 amino acids long. Here the CDR3 reads CASSAVLVTDTQYF. The CDR3 nucleotides read TGTGCCAGCAGCGCGGTCCTAGTGACAGATACGCAGTATTTT.

The gene calls are TRBV4-2 and TRBJ2-3; D perhaps matches TRBD2 (7 bases). The CDR3 contains 17 residues. V lost 1 base, J lost 1 base, and 15 bases lay in between. Germline V gives CDR1 LGHNA, CDR2 YNFKEQ. The CDR3, as DNA: TGTGCCAGCAGCCAAGCCGCGGCGGGGGCCGGCACAGATACGCAGTATTTT. This encodes CASSQAAAGAGTDTQYF.

This chain joins TRBV5-1 and TRBJ1-5; D not certain. Germline lookup yields CDR1 SGHRS and CDR2 YFSETQ. Deletions cut 1 base from V and 5 bases from J, with 13 bases between. The CDR3 totals 15 residues. The CDR3 protein is CASSLSVGGDQPQHF. The CDR3 bases are TGCGCCAGCAGCTTGTCTGTGGGAGGTGATCAGCCCCAGCATTTT.

V gene TRBV6-5 combines with J gene TRBJ1-5; TRBD1 might be the D (5 bases). V was cut by 11 bases and J by 2 bases, with 16 bases left in between. This CDR3 is built from 14 residues. Germline CDR1 is MNHEY and CDR2 is SVGAGI. CDR3 sequence (DNA): TGTGCCTCCCAATCCGGGGGTGGCAATCAGCCCCAGCATTTT. Translating gives CASQSGGGNQPQHF.

The rearrangement uses TRBV12-3 or TRBV12-4 and TRBJ1-2; TRBD1 aligns across 7 bases. This CDR3 is 13 amino acids long. J gave up 7 bases and V 7 bases, and 9 bases lay outside the gene matches. CDR3 protein: CASTSDRYGGYTF. CDR3 nucleotide sequence: TGTGCCAGCACCTCGGACAGGTACGGTGGCTACACCTTC.

The V and J genes are TRBV19 and TRBJ2-6; 9 positions match TRBD1. V shed 9 bases and J 2 bases; nucleotides not matched to a gene: 8. Germline V lookup: CDR1 LNHDA, CDR2 SQIVND (reference sequence). This CDR3 has 16 amino acids. The CDR3 coding sequence is TGTGCCAGCCTTCCCGGGACAGGGACTGGGGCCAACGTCCTGACTTTC. Its protein is CASLPGTGTGANVLTF.

This chain uses TRBV7-8 with TRBJ1-6; possibly TRBD1 for D (5 bases). Germline loops: CDR1 SGHVS, CDR2 FQNEAQ. Trimming left V 5 bases short and J 17 bases short, with 16 bases between. The CDR3 extends over 12 amino acids. CDR3 DNA: TGTGCCAGCAGCCTACCTCCTTTGGGGGTCCACTTT. Translating it yields CASSLPPLGVHF.

This clone has just one count. The chain uses TRBV6-6 and TRBJ2-7; 9 bases line up with TRBD1. The CDR3 runs to 15 residues. With V trimmed by 4 bases and J by 3 bases, 7 bases remained unmatched. The germline gives CDR1 MNHNY, CDR2 SVGAGI (reference sequence). In DNA, the CDR3 is TGTGCCAGCAGTTTAACCCCGGGACAGGGCTACGAGCAGTACTTC. Translating gives CASSLTPGQGYEQYF.

The chain has TRBV5-6 and TRBJ1-2; a weak D match, TRBD1 (5 bases). The CDR3 is made up of 16 amino acids. Trimming stripped 4 bases from V and 2 bases from J, with 18 bases between. Germline V CDR1 and CDR2: SGHDT, YYEEEE. The CDR3, as DNA: TGTGCCAGCAGCCTAAACTCCGGGACGAGGAACTATGGCTACACCTTC. Amino acids: CASSLNSGTRNYGYTF.

The chain carries TRBV7-2 and TRBJ2-7; 7 bases are a match to TRBD2. V was pared by 2 bases and J by 5 bases, with 6 bases of the junction left unmatched. The CDR3 extends over 14 amino acids. Germline loops: CDR1 SGHTA, CDR2 FQGNSA. This CDR3 is CASSLHGAGDEQYF. The CDR3 DNA follows: TGTGCCAGCAGCTTACATGGGGCGGGGGACGAGCAGTACTTC.

This clone was detected a few times. This chain joins TRBV7-8 and TRBJ1-5, with unresolved D. Looked up from germline, CDR1 is SGHVS and CDR2 is FQNEAQ. This CDR3 spans 13 amino acids. V was clipped by 5 bases and J by 6 bases, with 11 bases between them. Here the CDR3 DNA reads TGTGCCAGCAGCCCCCAGGAGGGTCAGCCCCAGCATTTT. The encoded protein is CASSPQEGQPQHF.

The gene calls are TRBV5-4 and TRBJ2-1, with no clear D. Germline lookup yields CDR1 SGHNT and CDR2 YYREEE (reference sequence). Trimming cost V 4 bases and J 8 bases, with 13 bases left between them. The CDR3 consists of 13 residues. The CDR3 here is CASSRTMGDEQFF. DNA for the CDR3: TGTGCCAGCAGCCGAACTATGGGCGATGAGCAGTTCTTC.

The table lists this clone with a count of one. This chain uses TRBV6-1 with TRBJ1-2; D may be TRBD1 (5 bases). CDR3 length equals 12 residues. The V gene's germline CDR1 is MNHNS and CDR2 SASEGT. Between the trimmed V and J ends, which lost 4 bases and 7 bases, there was a span of 10 bases. CDR3: CASSAGRVGYTF. CDR3 bases: TGTGCCAGCAGTGCGGGGCGGGTTGGCTACACCTTC.

The CDR3, as DNA: TGTGCCAGTAGTATAGGACAGGGAGGGTATGGCTACACCTTC. Protein: CASSIGQGGYGYTF. J is TRBJ1-2 and V is TRBV19; the match to TRBD1 covers 7 bases. V trimming: 1 base; J trimming: 5 bases; junction bases outside the gene matches: 4. This CDR3 spans 14 amino acids. The V gene's germline CDR1 is LNHDA and CDR2 SQIVND (reference sequence). The full variable domain, rest sourced from reference TRBV19 and TRBJ1-2, is DGGITQSPKYLFRKEGQNVTLSCEQNLNHDAMYWYRQDPGQGLRLIYYSQIVNDFQKGDIAEGYSVSREKKESFPLTVTSAQKNPTAFYLCASSIGQGGYGYTFGSGTRLTVV.

The rearrangement joins TRBV29-1 to TRBJ2-7; D might be TRBD2 (6 bases). The germline CDR1 and CDR2 sequences are SQVTM and ANQGSEA. The CDR3 covers 11 residues. V shed 3 bases and J shed 6 bases, with 9 bases lying between them. The CDR3 loop reads CSVDGGSEQYF. The CDR3 region has the DNA TGCAGCGTTGATGGGGGGAGCGAGCAGTACTTC.

The rearrangement joins TRBV5-1 to TRBJ1-6; maybe TRBD1 (6 bases). Germline-derived CDR1 and CDR2 are SGHRS and YFSETQ. The V gene lost 4 bases and the J gene lost 13 bases, with 18 bases spanning the gap. The CDR3 is 14 residues long. CDR3 sequence: CASSTGYGQGPLHF. Here the CDR3 DNA reads TGCGCCAGCAGCACGGGCTACGGGCAGGGGCCCCTCCACTTT.